Listed below are T cell receptor beta chains from one sample, sequenced in a study of CD8+ T cells in alopecia areata. This table comes from immunoSEQ multiplex PCR, and its TCRdb copy is limited to in-frame clones, with some not included. The sample gives 200,000 to 250,000 clones, roughly 56% of which show up once; around 1.5% is in the top ten. Sequences were derived from CD4+ T cells sorted from blood, sampled at week 4, from a patient treated with tofacitinib. Source of these receptors: a human donor with alopecia areata. Both conserved end residues are part of each CDR3. Fields, in order: clone size, CDR3 length, V gene, J gene, D gene, CDR3 DNA, CDR3 protein. D genes are given only for firm matches. Clone size appears in some rows only: once, few, many, or a class for an expanded clone.

size: few; length: 14; V: TRBV5-5; J: TRBJ2-7; D: TRBD1; DNA: TGTGCCAGCAGTCGGACAGGGTTGGACTACGAGCAGTACTTC; CDR3: CASSRTGLDYEQYF
size: once; length: 16; V: TRBV6-6; J: TRBJ2-6; D: NA; DNA: TGTGCCAGCAGTTACTCGAGTGGATCTGGGGCCAACGTCCTGACTTTC; CDR3: CASSYSSGSGANVLTF
size: many; length: 14; V: TRBV15; J: TRBJ1-4; D: NA; DNA: TGTGCCACCAGCGCAACGACAGTTAATGAAAAACTGTTTTTT; CDR3: CATSATTVNEKLFF
size: few; length: 12; V: TRBV7-2; J: TRBJ1-2; D: NA; DNA: TGTGCCAGCACCCGTGACCACTATGGCTACACCTTC; CDR3: CASTRDHYGYTF
size: NA; length: 14; V: TRBV6-5; J: TRBJ1-5; D: NA; DNA: TGTGCCAGCAGGGCGACAGACTCGGATCAGCCCCAGCATTTT; CDR3: CASRATDSDQPQHF
size: NA; length: 13; V: TRBV7-2; J: TRBJ2-1; D: NA; DNA: TGTGCCAGCAGCTTAAACATGCTCAATGAGCAGTTCTTC; CDR3: CASSLNMLNEQFF
size: NA; length: 12; V: TRBV6-4; J: TRBJ2-1; D: TRBD2; DNA: TGTGCCAGCAGGGGACTAGACAATGAGCAGTTCTTC; CDR3: CASRGLDNEQFF
size: many; length: 13; V: TRBV9; J: TRBJ1-2; D: NA; DNA: TGTGCCAGCAGCGGGAGGCGCGACTATGGCTACACCTTC; CDR3: CASSGRRDYGYTF
size: NA; length: 16; V: TRBV2; J: TRBJ1-1; D: NA; DNA: TGTGCCAGCTATATAGTAGGGGGAAAAGAGAACACTGAAGCTTTCTTT; CDR3: CASYIVGGKENTEAFF
size: few; length: 13; V: TRBV28; J: TRBJ1-2; D: NA; DNA: TGTGCCAGCAGTTCCACAGGGCGCTCGGGCTACACCTTC; CDR3: CASSSTGRSGYTF
size: NA; length: 14; V: TRBV18; J: TRBJ2-5; D: NA; DNA: TGTGCCAGCTCACCACCGTCGTTACAAGAGACCCAGTACTTC; CDR3: CASSPPSLQETQYF
size: once; length: 13; V: TRBV29-1; J: TRBJ1-1; D: TRBD1; DNA: TGCAGCGTCGGAGGGGGCAGGAACACTGAAGCTTTCTTT; CDR3: CSVGGGRNTEAFF
size: NA; length: 16; V: TRBV5-1; J: TRBJ2-3; D: NA; DNA: TGCGCCAGCAGCTTGGATCCAGAGCGGAGCACAGATACGCAGTATTTT; CDR3: CASSLDPERSTDTQYF
size: NA; length: 13; V: TRBV19; J: TRBJ2-1; D: NA; DNA: TGTGCCAGTATGGCGGGGGCCCTCAATGAGCAGTTCTTC; CDR3: CASMAGALNEQFF
size: NA; length: 14; V: TRBV29-1; J: TRBJ2-7; D: TRBD2; DNA: TGCAGCGCGGCGGCGCGGGGGGGCTTCTACGAGCAGTACTTC; CDR3: CSAAARGGFYEQYF
size: NA; length: 14; V: TRBV30; J: TRBJ2-3; D: TRBD2; DNA: TGTGCCTGGAGGGGCGGGGGGGCAACAGATACGCAGTATTTT; CDR3: CAWRGGGATDTQYF
size: NA; length: 13; V: TRBV6-1; J: TRBJ2-7; D: NA; DNA: TGTGCCAGCAGTGAAGGCTGGGGCTACGAGCAGTACTTC; CDR3: CASSEGWGYEQYF
size: NA; length: 14; V: TRBV7-2; J: TRBJ1-2; D: NA; DNA: TGTGCCAGCAGCAGACGGGACACCAACTATGGCTACACCTTC; CDR3: CASSRRDTNYGYTF
size: NA; length: 15; V: TRBV13; J: TRBJ2-5; D: TRBD1; DNA: TGTGCCAGCAGCTTACCTGGGACAGGGGTAGAGACCCAGTACTTC; CDR3: CASSLPGTGVETQYF
size: many; length: 15; V: TRBV11-2; J: TRBJ1-6; D: NA; DNA: TGTGCCAGCAGCTTGTCGGAACTTCTAAATTCACCCCTCCACTTT; CDR3: CASSLSELLNSPLHF
size: NA; length: 14; V: TRBV14; J: TRBJ1-2; D: NA; DNA: TGTGCCAGCAGCCATGGACGGAACGTCTATGGCTACACCTTC; CDR3: CASSHGRNVYGYTF
size: NA; length: 11; V: TRBV30; J: TRBJ2-1; D: TRBD1; DNA: TGTGCCTGGGGACAGGGGATTGAGCAGTTCTTC; CDR3: CAWGQGIEQFF
size: few; length: 14; V: TRBV28; J: TRBJ1-5; D: NA; DNA: TGTGCCAGCAGTGCTTTTGTACACAATCAGCCCCAGCATTTT; CDR3: CASSAFVHNQPQHF
size: few; length: 13; V: TRBV19; J: TRBJ2-1; D: TRBD1; DNA: TGTGCCAGTAGCGGGGACAGGTACAATGAGCAGTTCTTC; CDR3: CASSGDRYNEQFF
size: medium-sized; length: 13; V: TRBV23-1; J: TRBJ2-3; D: NA; DNA: TGCGCCAGCGGGGGACTCTCCACAGATACGCAGTATTTT; CDR3: CASGGLSTDTQYF
size: NA; length: 15; V: TRBV5-4; J: TRBJ2-3; D: TRBD2; DNA: TGTGCCAGCAGCCGGAATAGCGGGGACACAGATACGCAGTATTTT; CDR3: CASSRNSGDTDTQYF
size: NA; length: 14; V: TRBV4-3; J: TRBJ1-2; D: NA; DNA: TGCGCCAGCAGCCAAGATTTTCGGTCACCCGGCTACACCTTC; CDR3: CASSQDFRSPGYTF
size: NA; length: 14; V: TRBV6-1; J: TRBJ2-2; D: NA; DNA: TGTGCCAGCAGGGTCGGGCGAAACACCGGGGAGCTGTTTTTT; CDR3: CASRVGRNTGELFF
size: NA; length: 14; V: TRBV7-9; J: TRBJ2-3; D: TRBD1; DNA: TGTGCCAGCAGCGAACAGGGGGAGTCAGATACGCAGTATTTT; CDR3: CASSEQGESDTQYF
size: NA; length: 14; V: TRBV2; J: TRBJ2-1; D: TRBD1; DNA: TGTGCCAGCAGTGACCGGACAGGGAACAATGAGCAGTTCTTC; CDR3: CASSDRTGNNEQFF
size: once; length: 13; V: TRBV30; J: TRBJ1-1; D: TRBD1; DNA: TGTGCCTGGGACGACAGGGTGGACACTGAAGCTTTCTTT; CDR3: CAWDDRVDTEAFF